These 27 T cell receptor beta chains were all obtained from the same sample, sequenced in a study of blood T cell repertoires in COVID-19. Only in-frame clones appear in the TCRdb table, and some are missing; sequencing was by immunoSEQ multiplex PCR. Of about 180,000 clones listed, around four fifths are singletons. Source material: peripheral blood. These receptors were taken from a woman aged 40-49 years with COVID-19, enrolled during active disease.

This clone was found a few times. The gene calls are TRBV18 and TRBJ1-1; 11 nucleotides line up with TRBD1. This CDR3 is 14 amino acids long. Germline assignment: CDR1 KGHSH and CDR2 LQKENI. V lost 8 bases to trimming and J lost 3 bases; unmatched junction nucleotides: 5. The CDR3 spells CASHGGQGDTEAFF. The CDR3 DNA follows: TGTGCCAGCCACGGGGGACAGGGGGACACTGAAGCTTTCTTT.

This CDR3 reads CAIKERDSTGELFF. The CDR3 coding sequence is TGTGCCATCAAAGAGAGGGACTCCACCGGGGAGCTGTTTTTT. The chain combines TRBV10-3 with TRBJ2-2, with D possibly being TRBD2 (6 bases). Trimming took off 7 bases at V and 4 bases at J, with 13 bases between the two ends. Per the germline V gene, CDR1 is ENHRY and CDR2 is SYGVKD. The CDR3 consists of 14 residues.

In its sample, this clone was seen once. The chain couples TRBV3-1 (or the pseudogene TRBV3-2) to TRBJ1-4, with D unresolved. CDR3 length equals 14 residues. Trimming stripped 4 bases from V and 5 bases from J, with 11 bases between. Germline-derived CDR1 and CDR2 are LGHDT and YNNKEL (reference sequence). CDR3 amino acids: CASSPPGLNEKLFF. The CDR3 coding sequence is TGTGCCAGCAGCCCCCCAGGATTAAATGAAAAACTGTTTTTT.

This sequence joins TRBV21-1 and TRBJ1-1; the table calls TRBD1, which could not be checked here. TRBV21-1 is a recognized pseudogene. The length of the CDR3 is 17 residues. DNA for the CDR3: TGTGCCAGCAGCAAAGGGCCAGAGACCGTCGGATACAGTGAAGCTTTCTTT. Protein product: CASSKGPETVGYSEAFF.

CDR3 DNA: TGTGCCAGCAGCTTAGGTGGACAGCCCTCCTACGAGCAGTACTTC. Amino acid sequence: CASSLGGQPSYEQYF. The chain has TRBV7-9 and TRBJ2-7, with a weak D call TRBD1 (6 bases). V was pared by 1 base and J by 0 bases, with 10 bases between. CDR1 is SEHNR and CDR2 is FQNEAQ in the germline V gene (reference sequence). There are 15 residues in the CDR3.

The chain uses TRBV7-3 and TRBJ1-6; TRBD1 agrees at 7 bases. V was clipped by 3 bases and J by 7 bases; unmatched bases: 3. The CDR3 has 14 residues. Germline lookup yields CDR1 SGHTA and CDR2 FQGTGA. Written as DNA, the CDR3 is TGTGCCAGCAGCTTGGGACAGAACAATTCACCCCTCCACTTT. This encodes CASSLGQNNSPLHF. Full variable domain (missing parts from reference TRBV7-3 and TRBJ1-6): GAGVSQTPSNKVTEKGKYVELRCDPISGHTALYWYRQSLGQGPEFLIYFQGTGAADDSGLPNDRFFAVRPEGSVSTLKIQRTERGDSAVYLCASSLGQNNSPLHFGNGTRLTVT.

V gene TRBV5-1 combines with J gene TRBJ2-7, with D perhaps TRBD1 (5 bases). The germline gives CDR1 SGHRS, CDR2 YFSETQ. The CDR3 runs 13 residues. V was pared by 4 bases and J by 6 bases, with 14 bases between. CDR3: CASSLWGQGEQYF. CDR3 in DNA: TGCGCCAGCAGCCTCTGGGGCCAGGGCGAGCAGTACTTC.

The chain is built from TRBV5-1 and TRBJ1-3; 7 bases agree with TRBD1. Germline trimming cut 0 bases from V and 3 bases from J; bases unmatched to any gene: 6. The CDR3 runs to 16 residues. Germline CDR1 reads SGHRS; CDR2 reads YFSETQ. The CDR3 reads CASSLDPGGGGNTIYF. The CDR3 DNA follows: TGCGCCAGCAGCTTGGATCCAGGGGGAGGTGGAAACACCATATATTTT. Based on the CDR3 plus reference TRBV5-1 and TRBJ1-3, the full variable domain is KAGVTQTPRYLIKTRGQQVTLSCSPISGHRSVSWYQQTPGQGLQFLFEYFSETQRNKGNFPGRFSGRQFSNSRSEMNVSTLELGDSALYLCASSLDPGGGGNTIYFGEGSWLTVV.

V is TRBV19 and J is TRBJ1-2; 8 bases line up with TRBD1. The germline CDR1 and CDR2 sequences are LNHDA and SQIVND (reference sequence). The CDR3 is made up of 15 amino acids. V was clipped by 4 bases and J by 2 bases; unmatched bases: 6. CDR3 in amino acids: CASSTDRERNYGYTF. CDR3 bases: TGTGCCAGTAGTACGGACAGGGAACGGAACTATGGCTACACCTTC.

This chain's CDR3 is CASSYSSAGTTEAFF. CDR3 DNA: TGTGCCAGCAGTTACTCGAGCGCGGGGACCACTGAAGCTTTCTTT. This chain uses TRBV6-5 with TRBJ1-1, with D tentatively TRBD1 (5 bases). The ends were cut back, 0 bases at V and 4 bases at J, with 12 bases in the middle. Germline assignment: CDR1 MNHEY and CDR2 SVGAGI. The CDR3 runs to 15 residues.

The gene calls are TRBV6-1 and TRBJ1-5; 7 bases line up with TRBD1. CDR1 is MNHNS and CDR2 is SASEGT in the germline V gene. This CDR3 comprises 16 residues. V was clipped by 2 bases and J by 4 bases; unmatched bases: 8. The CDR3 DNA is TGTGCCAGCAGTGAATGGGGGGACAGCTCTAATCAGCCCCAGCATTTT. As protein: CASSEWGDSSNQPQHF.

The chain recombines TRBV13 with TRBJ2-5; weak D call: TRBD2 (6 bases). V lost 5 bases and J lost 5, with 24 bases in between. This CDR3 has 17 amino acids. Germline CDR1 and CDR2: PRHDT and FYEKMQ (reference sequence). CDR3 bases: TGTGCCAGCAGCGCCACCCCGTTGGGGGGAAATGTGGAGACCCAGTACTTC. Encoded protein: CASSATPLGGNVETQYF.

This clone showed up just a few times. The CDR3: CASSLGGEYGNTIYF. In nucleotides, the CDR3 is TGTGCCAGCAGCTTAGGGGGGGAATATGGAAACACCATATATTTT. The chain is built from TRBV7-6 and TRBJ1-3, with D possibly TRBD1 on 5 matching bases. Trimming removed 1 base at V and 3 bases at J, with 10 bases between. The CDR3 sequence is 15 residues long. The germline CDR1 and CDR2 sequences are SGHVS and FNYEAQ.

The gene calls are TRBV7-9 and TRBJ1-4; D uncertain. The CDR3 consists of 13 residues. With 5 bases removed from V and 5 bases from J, the gap between germline ends came to 9 bases. Germline V gives CDR1 SEHNR, CDR2 FQNEAQ (reference sequence). The CDR3 loop reads CASSATVNEKLFF. In DNA, the CDR3 is TGTGCCAGCAGCGCCACAGTCAATGAAAAACTGTTTTTT.

The rearrangement joins TRBV12-3 or TRBV12-4 to TRBJ2-7, with a weak D call TRBD2 (6 bases). V dropped 4 bases and J dropped 4 bases, with 8 bases sitting between them. This CDR3 region has 12 residues. The chain's CDR3 is CASSSGDYEQYF. In DNA form, the CDR3 reads TGTGCCAGCAGTTCGGGGGATTACGAGCAGTACTTC.

The chain couples TRBV7-9 to TRBJ2-1; 8 bases are shared with TRBD1. This CDR3 spans 15 amino acids. Germline CDR1 reads SEHNR; CDR2 reads FQNEAQ (reference sequence). V trimming: 1 base; J trimming: 4 bases; junction bases outside the gene matches: 3. DNA for the CDR3: TGTGCCAGCAGCTTAGGACAGGGGATTTACAATGAGCAGTTCTTC. It encodes CASSLGQGIYNEQFF. Using reference TRBV7-9 and TRBJ2-1 for the parts outside the CDR3, the full variable domain is DTGVSQNPRHKITKRGQNVTFRCDPISEHNRLYWYRQTLGQGPEFLTYFQNEAQLEKSRLLSDRFSAERPKGSFSTLEIQRTEQGDSAMYLCASSLGQGIYNEQFFGPGTRLTVL.

This clone was observed once. The V call is TRBV19, the J call TRBJ2-1; the match to TRBD2 covers 16 bases. The CDR3 runs to 17 residues. J was trimmed by 5 bases and V by 5 bases; bases with no gene match: 6. In germline, CDR1 is LNHDA, CDR2 SQIVND (reference sequence). DNA of the CDR3: TGTGCCAGTAGTGGGACTAGCGGGAGGGTTGGCAACAATGAGCAGTTCTTC. This encodes CASSGTSGRVGNNEQFF. The full variable domain, rest sourced from reference TRBV19 and TRBJ2-1, is DGGITQSPKYLFRKEGQNVTLSCEQNLNHDAMYWYRQDPGQGLRLIYYSQIVNDFQKGDIAEGYSVSREKKESFPLTVTSAQKNPTAFYLCASSGTSGRVGNNEQFFGPGTRLTVL.

The gene calls are TRBV28 and TRBJ1-2, with D unresolved. The V and J ends lost 8 bases and 8 bases respectively, with 9 bases between them. CDR3 length equals 10 residues. CDR1 and CDR2 (germline): MDHEN, SYDVKM. CDR3 sequence (DNA): TGTGCCAGCGGTCCGGTCGGCTACACCTTC. It translates to CASGPVGYTF.

Regarding this clone: Other DNA sequences of this sample code for an identical CDR3. The chain employs TRBV28 and TRBJ1-5; perhaps TRBD1 as D (5 bases). This CDR3 has 14 amino acids. Looked up from germline, CDR1 is MDHEN and CDR2 is SYDVKM. Trimming stripped 6 bases from V and 4 bases from J, with 13 bases between. Here the CDR3 DNA reads TGTGCCAGCAGCCCCCCGGCAGGGAATCAGCCCCAGCATTTT. Amino acids: CASSPPAGNQPQHF.

The chain uses TRBV5-1 and TRBJ1-6; D is unclear. CDR1 SGHRS and CDR2 YFSETQ come from the germline V gene. This CDR3 has 15 amino acids. Trimming cost V 0 bases and J 7 bases, with 11 bases left between them. CDR3 residues: CASSLVGAENSPLHF. The CDR3 DNA follows: TGCGCCAGCAGCTTGGTAGGAGCAGAAAATTCACCCCTCCACTTT.

The chain couples TRBV2 to TRBJ1-5, with 8 bases identical to TRBD1. Germline CDR1 reads SNHLY; CDR2 reads FYNNEI. CDR3 length equals 15 residues. Trimming cost V 6 bases and J 3 bases; bases outside gene matches: 7. Here the CDR3 DNA reads TGTGCCAGCAGCGTGGGACAGGTTAACAATCAGCCCCAGCATTTT. Translation: CASSVGQVNNQPQHF.

V is TRBV27 and J is TRBJ2-1, with 13 bases that match TRBD2. The germline CDR1 and CDR2 sequences are MNHEY and SMNVEV (reference sequence). This CDR3 spans 15 amino acids. V shed 6 bases and J 7 bases; nucleotides not matched to a gene: 6. CDR3 nucleotides: TGTGCCAGCAGCCTTACTAGCGGGGGGGCAAATGAGCAGTTCTTC. This sequence encodes CASSLTSGGANEQFF.

The gene calls are TRBV7-9 and TRBJ2-5; TRBD1 matches at 7 bases. Unmatched junction bases numbered 9, after V lost 6 bases and J lost 2 bases. CDR3 size: 15 residues. Per germline, CDR1 SEHNR and CDR2 FQNEAQ (reference sequence). In nucleotides, the CDR3 is TGTGCCAGCAGTTCCTGGGACAGTGAACAAGAGACCCAGTACTTC. This translates into CASSSWDSEQETQYF.

V usage is TRBV13 and J usage is TRBJ1-6, with D perhaps matching TRBD1 (5 bases). This CDR3 spans 16 amino acids. CDR1 is PRHDT, CDR2 FYEKMQ, per germline (reference sequence). V shed 0 bases and J shed 7 bases, with 13 bases lying between them. The CDR3 DNA follows: TGTGCCAGCAGCTTAGGACCCCGGACAAGCAATTCACCCCTCCACTTT. Protein product: CASSLGPRTSNSPLHF.

The V gene is TRBV28, the J gene TRBJ2-6; TRBD1 is a possible D gene (6 bases). V was trimmed by 6 bases and J by 0 bases, leaving 24 bases between them. Germline V lookup: CDR1 MDHEN, CDR2 SYDVKM. CDR3 length: 20 residues. The CDR3 here is CASSAIYPGHRSSGANVLTF. The CDR3 DNA follows: TGTGCCAGCAGCGCCATATACCCGGGACACCGTAGCTCTGGGGCCAACGTCCTGACTTTC.

The chain joins TRBV3-1 (or the pseudogene TRBV3-2) to TRBJ1-2, with D unclear. Germline V CDR1 and CDR2: LGHDT, YNNKEL (reference sequence). The CDR3 has 17 residues. The V end was cut by 0 bases, the J end by 0 bases, with 14 bases between. The CDR3 is CASSQEQPDRANYGYTF. CDR3 DNA sequence: TGTGCCAGCAGCCAAGAACAGCCCGACCGAGCTAACTATGGCTACACCTTC.

The chain carries TRBV6-5 and TRBJ2-3; no clear D gene. The CDR3 extends over 12 amino acids. Germline lookup yields CDR1 MNHEY and CDR2 SVGAGI. V shed 8 bases and J shed 5 bases, with 11 bases lying between them. The CDR3 is CASSRLGDTQYF. Here the CDR3 DNA reads TGTGCCAGCTCGAGACTGGGAGATACGCAGTATTTT.